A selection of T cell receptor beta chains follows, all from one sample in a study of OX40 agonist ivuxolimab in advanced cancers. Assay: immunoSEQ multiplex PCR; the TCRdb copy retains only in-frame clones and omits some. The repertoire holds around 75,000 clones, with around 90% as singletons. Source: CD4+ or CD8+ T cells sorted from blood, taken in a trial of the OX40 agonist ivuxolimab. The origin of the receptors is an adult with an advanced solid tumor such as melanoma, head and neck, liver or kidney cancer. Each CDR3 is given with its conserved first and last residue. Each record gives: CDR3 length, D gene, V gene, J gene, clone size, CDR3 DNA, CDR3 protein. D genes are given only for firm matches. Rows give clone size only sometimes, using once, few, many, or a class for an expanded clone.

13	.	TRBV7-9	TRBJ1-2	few	TGTGCCAGCAGCCCGCCTTCGGGGGATGGCTACACCTTC	CASSPPSGDGYTF
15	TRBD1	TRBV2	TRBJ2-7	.	TGTGCCAGCAGTGAAGGGGGGACAGGGATCTACGAGCAGTACTTC	CASSEGGTGIYEQYF
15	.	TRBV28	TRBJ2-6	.	TGTGCCAGCAGTTTAGACCGCTACGGGGCCAACGTCCTGACTTTC	CASSLDRYGANVLTF
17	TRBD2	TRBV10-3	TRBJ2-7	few	TGTGCCATCAGCGGGACTAGCGGGGGCTTCAGCTCCTACGAGCAGTACTTC	CAISGTSGGFSSYEQYF
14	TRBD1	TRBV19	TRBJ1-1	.	TGTGCCACCCGGGACAGGGGTAGAAACACTGAAGCTTTCTTT	CATRDRGRNTEAFF
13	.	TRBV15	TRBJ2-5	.	TGTGCCACCAGCAGAAGTCTCCAAGAGACCCAGTACTTC	CATSRSLQETQYF
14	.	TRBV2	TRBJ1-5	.	TGTGCCAGCAGTGGGGGGGTGACCCCCCAGCCCCAGCATTTT	CASSGGVTPQPQHF
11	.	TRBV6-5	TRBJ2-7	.	TGTGCCAGCAGGACCATGGGAAAGCAGTACTTC	CASRTMGKQYF
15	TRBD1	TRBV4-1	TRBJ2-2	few	TGCGCCAGCAGCCTGGCCAGGGGGCGGAGCGGGGAGCTGTTTTTT	CASSLARGRSGELFF
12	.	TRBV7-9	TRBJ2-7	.	TGTGCCAGCAGCTCGACAGTGGGGGAGCAGTACTTC	CASSSTVGEQYF
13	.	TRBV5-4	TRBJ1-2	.	TGTGCCAGCAGCTCCATGAGTGGATATGGCTACACCTTC	CASSSMSGYGYTF
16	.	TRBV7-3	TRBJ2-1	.	TGTGCCAGCAGCTCCGGTGGGGGTGGGAGTTACAATGAGCAGTTCTTC	CASSSGGGGSYNEQFF
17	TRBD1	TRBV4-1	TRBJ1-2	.	TGCGCCAGCAGCCCTAGGGACCGGCCCCGGACAGGATATGGCTACACCTTC	CASSPRDRPRTGYGYTF
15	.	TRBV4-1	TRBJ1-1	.	TGCGCCAGCAGCCAAGCGGACCGGGCGAACACTGAAGCTTTCTTT	CASSQADRANTEAFF
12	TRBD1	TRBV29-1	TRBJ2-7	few	TGCAGCGTTGAAAGACAGGGGAGCGAGCAGTACTTC	CSVERQGSEQYF